What follows are 6 T cell receptor beta chains derived from one specimen sequenced in a study of blood T cell repertoires in COVID-19. Sequencing was performed with immunoSEQ multiplex PCR; in TCRdb, only in-frame clones are kept and a portion is missing. The sample yields roughly 250,000 clones, around 82% seen once. Sequenced: peripheral blood. Receptors originate from a woman older than 75 with active or convalescent COVID-19.

The rearrangement links TRBV19 to TRBJ2-7; 13 bases map to TRBD2. CDR3 size: 15 residues. Looked up from germline, CDR1 is LNHDA and CDR2 is SQIVND (reference sequence). V shed 5 bases and J 6 bases; nucleotides not matched to a gene: 7. This chain's CDR3 is CASSLGLAGALEQYF. The CDR3 nucleotides are TGTGCCAGTAGTCTCGGACTAGCGGGAGCTCTCGAGCAGTACTTC.

The table lists this clone with a few counts. The chain combines TRBV12-3 or TRBV12-4 with TRBJ1-1, with D tentatively TRBD1 (6 bases). This CDR3 spans 12 amino acids. The V end lost 6 bases, the J end lost 10 bases, and 15 bases lay between the germline ends. Here the CDR3 reads CASRTQGLGAFF. The CDR3 nucleotides read TGTGCCAGCAGAACACAGGGATTAGGAGCTTTCTTT.

The rearrangement joins TRBV25-1 to TRBJ2-7; maybe TRBD2 (5 bases). The CDR3 is 14 amino acids. Germline CDR1 MGHDK, CDR2 SYGVNS. V was clipped by 4 bases and J by 2 bases, with 12 bases between them. The CDR3 is CASSGRTVPYEQYF. The DNA of the CDR3 is TGTGCCAGCAGTGGGAGGACGGTACCCTACGAGCAGTACTTC.

Comments on this clone: The same CDR3 is also encoded by other DNA sequences in this sample. The chain recombines TRBV5-1 with TRBJ2-1; unclear D gene. V lost 0 bases and J 1 base, leaving 11 bases between the germline ends. This CDR3 contains 16 residues. Germline-derived CDR1 and CDR2 are SGHRS and YFSETQ. In DNA, the CDR3 is TGCGCCAGCAGCTTGGCCGGCGGAACATCCTACAATGAGCAGTTCTTC. Translating it yields CASSLAGGTSYNEQFF.

The V gene is TRBV7-9, the J gene TRBJ2-7; TRBD2 might be the D (5 bases). The CDR3 totals 13 residues. V lost 8 bases, J lost 5 bases, and 16 bases lay in between. Germline loops: CDR1 SEHNR, CDR2 FQNEAQ (reference sequence). The chain's CDR3 is CASGTDLGDEQYF. The DNA for the CDR3 is TGTGCCAGCGGTACCGACCTCGGGGACGAGCAGTACTTC. The full variable domain, in which reference TRBV7-9 and TRBJ2-7 provide the parts outside the CDR3, is DTGVSQNPRHKITKRGQNVTFRCDPISEHNRLYWYRQTLGQGPEFLTYFQNEAQLEKSRLLSDRFSAERPKGSFSTLEIQRTEQGDSAMYLCASGTDLGDEQYFGPGTRLTVT.

The V call is TRBV29-1, the J call TRBJ2-3, with TRBD2 identical over 9 bases. There are 14 residues in the CDR3. V lost 4 bases to trimming and J lost 4 bases; unmatched junction nucleotides: 6. Germline assignment: CDR1 SQVTM and CDR2 ANQGSEA. The CDR3 reads CSVGGSGGPDTQYF. CDR3 bases: TGCAGCGTTGGTGGTAGCGGGGGCCCAGATACGCAGTATTTT.